This T cell receptor (beta chain) was documented in a study of Ad26.COV2.S vaccination and SARS-CoV-2 variants (dated by TCRdb to the early 2020s). Context from the whole study: Vaccine-arm donors were drawn from COV1001, a multicentre, randomized, double-blind, placebo-controlled phase I-IIa trial of Ad26.COV2.S in healthy adults. Dosing of Ad26.COV2.S was intramuscular, at either 5x10^10 or 1x10^11 viral particles, delivered as one shot or as two shots spaced 56 days apart. A total of around 32 samples were included in the TCR-sequenced set, comprising approximately 20 Ad26.COV2.S vaccine recipients, 5 placebo recipients and 8 SARS-CoV-2 convalescent individuals. Investigators did not know the trial group allocation while performing experiments and assessing outcomes. TCRbeta repertoire sequencing was used to assess the specificity and breadth of SARS-CoV-2-reactive T cell receptors after Ad26.COV2.S vaccination. Trial participants were randomized into five groups of five, in which low-dose or high-dose Ad26.COV2.S was given once or twice, or placebo was given on both occasions. The study at large found these results: The study was not powered for comparison of responses between vaccine doses or regimens. According to the authors, total T cell responses may have been underestimated by the TCR breadth and depth analyses. Vaccine and placebo recipients had similar non-spike TCR breadth, a finding consistent with the vaccine containing only spike. After vaccination, substantial breadth of spike-specific CD8+ and CD4+ T cell responses was reported. Compared with placebo recipients, Ad26.COV2.S recipients showed higher spike-specific TCR breadth (P = 0.0014).

Concerning this clone: The antigen this receptor binds is unknown. Base qualities are not at hand, and no much larger clone is one base apart.

TCRbeta CDR3 regions were sequenced with the immunoSEQ Assay. After extraction, genomic DNA underwent amplification by bias-controlled multiplex PCR, followed by high-throughput sequencing. The original pipeline was this. Collapsing and filtering of sequences were performed to quantify the absolute abundance of each unique TCRbeta CDR3 region. T cell fraction was estimated by normalizing TCRbeta template counts to usable DNA, which was measured by amplifying reference genes present in all nucleated cells. Repertoire TCRs were annotated as SARS-CoV-2-specific by exact matching of V gene, CDR3 amino acid sequence and J gene to a known reactive TCR set. The reference SARS-CoV-2 TCR set was obtained from MIRA and was filtered for enrichment in COVID-19-positive ImmuneCODE repertoires, whereby public or cross-reactive TCRs were removed. Based on the MIRA antigens, annotated TCRs were further analysed at the level of specific ORF or position within ORF. Breadth was defined as the number of annotated unique rearrangements divided by the total number of unique productive rearrangements, and depth was defined as the summed frequency of the annotated unique rearrangements. Two-sided Wilcoxon rank-sum tests were used to compare TCR breadth between groups. Sourced from immuneACCESS, this table was stored by TCRdb with only in-frame sequences that have V and J called. A share of the clones is absent; for the studies checked, an unresolved V gene accounts for under half, and the remainder has no known explanation. V and J calls and clone size are those listed in that table; D and trimming were worked out from the DNA. The sample data list 300,000 to 400,000 clones, and around 86% of these were observed just once. Roughly 3.2% of the sample is in the top ten clones.

Explained via the paper, the treatment or condition label denotes: 15 to 20 received Ad26.COV2.S at low or high dose, single or two shots; about 5 received placebo; per-sample allocation not given. For vaccine and placebo recipients, repertoires were sequenced using samples collected on day 63 after the first injection. Cohort 1b enrolled roughly 25 adults aged 18-55 years at a single site in Boston, USA, between 29 July and 7 August 2020. Ad26.COV2.S was a replication-incompetent adenovirus type 26 vector that expressed a prefusion-stabilized SARS-CoV-2 spike protein derived from the original Wuhan strain. Measured from the cysteine to the phenylalanine, the CDR3 is 13 residues long. Only CDR3 DNA is held: 39 bases, read in frame from base 1. V is clipped by 0 bases and J by 4 bases, and the sequence between their germline boundaries is 4 bases long. CDR1 and CDR2 were assigned from the germline V gene as SGHDN and FVKESK.

This receptor was taken from a person aged 18-60 years who received the Ad26.COV2.S COVID-19 vaccine or a placebo. The rearrangement combines TRBV14 with TRBJ1-5; no D gene call is confident. Sequencing used peripheral blood, obtained in a trial of Ad26.COV2.S vaccine versus placebo. The encoded CDR3 is CASSQDFNQPQHF. The DNA reads TGTGCCAGCAGCCAAGATTTTAATCAGCCCCAGCATTTT.